The rows below give T cell receptor beta chains drawn from one sample of a study of cytomegalovirus exposure and HLA in healthy donors. TCRdb keeps only in-frame clones here, not all; method: immunoSEQ multiplex PCR. The sample consists of 150,000 or so clones, over 60% of them appearing once. The specimen sequenced was PBMCs. These receptors came from a man between 35 and 55 years old in good health and CMV-seropositive. The CDR3 runs from the conserved cysteine through the conserved F or W. Each record gives: V gene, J gene, clone size, D gene, CDR3 DNA, CDR3 protein. A D gene is named only where the DNA matches it firmly. Clone size is not always given. Where it is, it says once, few, many or a class for expanded clones.

TRBV27,TRBJ2-7,.,TRBD2,TGTGCCAGCAGTTTAGAGGGGCGGGGGGGGATGCACCACGAGCAGTACTTC,CASSLEGRGGMHHEQYF
TRBV20-1,TRBJ2-5,.,.,TGCAGTGCTCTAGTCGTCGAGACCCAGTACTTC,CSALVVETQYF
TRBV7-2,TRBJ2-3,.,TRBD2,TGTGCCAGCAGCTTAGGCGTTCGGGAGGACCTCTTCTTTTTT,CASSLGVREDLFFF
TRBV29-1,TRBJ1-5,once,.,TGCAGCGTTGGTGGCCCCGCGGGTCAGCCCCAGCATTTT,CSVGGPAGQPQHF
TRBV7-6,TRBJ2-3,.,.,TGTGCCAGCAGCTTAGCGGGAGCTTCCACAGATACGCAGTATTTT,CASSLAGASTDTQYF
TRBV11-2,TRBJ2-3,.,.,TGTGCCAGCAGCTTAGCGGGAGCCCCCACAGATACGCAGTATTTT,CASSLAGAPTDTQYF
TRBV19,TRBJ2-7,.,.,TGTGCCAGTAGTTTAATTAACAAACCCTACGAGCAGTACTTC,CASSLINKPYEQYF
TRBV6-5,TRBJ1-1,.,.,TGTGCCAGCAGTTACGTGGACAGAGGTAACACTGAAGCTTTCTTT,CASSYVDRGNTEAFF
TRBV27,TRBJ2-7,.,TRBD1,TGTGCCAGCAGGGGACAGGCCACCTACGAGCAGTACTTC,CASRGQATYEQYF
TRBV18,TRBJ2-1,.,TRBD1,TGTGCCAGCTCAGCGGACAGGCGGAGCTCCTACAATGAGCAGTTCTTC,CASSADRRSSYNEQFF
TRBV28,TRBJ1-3,once,.,TGTGCCAGCAGTTTATTCCAGGGTCCCAACACCATATATTTT,CASSLFQGPNTIYF
TRBV12-5,TRBJ1-2,.,.,TGTGCTAGTGGTTTGGTCACGACAGGATCGCATGGCTACACCTTC,CASGLVTTGSHGYTF
TRBV29-1,TRBJ1-2,.,.,TGCAGACAGACAGTTTGGCACTATGGCTACACCTTC,CRQTVWHYGYTF
TRBV7-2,TRBJ1-5,.,.,TGTGCCAGCAGCTTAGCCGGGGGCAATCAGCCCCAGCATTTT,CASSLAGGNQPQHF
TRBV7-2,TRBJ2-7,.,.,TGTGCCAGCAGCTACAGGGCCTCCAGCTCCTACGAGCAGTACTTC,CASSYRASSSYEQYF
TRBV5-6,TRBJ2-7,.,TRBD1,TGTGCCAGCAGCGGCGGGACAGGGTTCTACGAGCAGTACTTC,CASSGGTGFYEQYF
TRBV4-2,TRBJ2-5,once,.,TGTGCCAGCAGCCAAGACTTCCAAGAGACCCAGTACTTC,CASSQDFQETQYF
TRBV27,TRBJ2-1,.,.,TGTGCCAGCAGTTTGGAGGACCCAGTTAACAATGAGCAGTTCTTC,CASSLEDPVNNEQFF